One sample yielded the 16 T cell receptor beta chains listed below, sequenced in a study of identical twins' blood T cells. One entry per CDR3 protein, called by TCRdb with MiXCR from the 5' RACE reads. The sample has 300,000 to 450,000 distinct CDR3 sequences, 25% to 35% seen once; the top ten hold around 5.6%. Material for sequencing was PBMCs. All receptors come from a woman between 18 and 50 years old in good health.

The chain couples TRBV3-1 to TRBJ1-1, with no clear D. The CDR3 is made up of 15 amino acids. Germline CDR1 is LGHDT and CDR2 is YNNKEL (reference sequence). Trimming left V 0 bases short and J 0 bases short, with 8 bases between. In DNA, the CDR3 is TGTGCCAGCAGCCAAGACATAGGCCTGAACACTGAAGCTTTCTTT. The encoded protein is CASSQDIGLNTEAFF. The variable domain in full, completed from reference TRBV3-1 and TRBJ1-1, reads DTAVSQTPKYLVTQMGNDKSIKCEQNLGHDTMYWYKQDSKKFLKIMFSYNNKELIINETVPNRFSPKSPDKAHLNLHINSLELGDSAVYFCASSQDIGLNTEAFFGQGTRLTVV.

At least ten counts were recorded for this clonotype. This chain joins TRBV7-2 and TRBJ2-3; D is undetermined. Deletions cut 5 bases from V and 0 bases from J, with 9 bases between. Germline V gives CDR1 SGHTA, CDR2 FQGNSA. This CDR3 comprises 14 residues. CDR3 residues: CASSLRPSTDTQYF. The DNA of the CDR3 is TGTGCCAGCAGCCTGAGACCGAGCACAGATACGCAGTATTTT.

This clonotype has more than one count but fewer than ten. This chain joins TRBV6-5 and TRBJ1-3; possible D gene TRBD1, 5 bases. From germline, CDR1 is MNHEY and CDR2 SVGAGI. Trimming pared 7 bases from V and 7 bases from J, leaving 14 bases between. This CDR3 comprises 13 residues. This chain's CDR3 is CASTTPGTNTIYF. The CDR3, as DNA: TGTGCCAGCACCACTCCGGGGACCAACACCATATATTTT.

This clonotype has just a few counts. The V call is TRBV15, the J call TRBJ1-5; D possibly corresponds to TRBD1 (5 bases). From germline, CDR1 is LNHNV and CDR2 YYDKDF (reference sequence). This CDR3 is built from 15 residues. The V end was cut by 0 bases, the J end by 4 bases, with 10 bases between. CDR3: CATSRDPRANQPQHF. The CDR3 nucleotides read TGTGCCACCAGCAGAGATCCCAGGGCGAATCAGCCCCAGCATTTT.

This clonotype has only a few counts. The chain joins TRBV29-1 to TRBJ1-2; the D is unclear. The V gene's germline CDR1 is SQVTM and CDR2 ANQGSEA. V lost 7 bases, J lost 4 bases, and 10 bases lay in between. This CDR3 spans 11 amino acids. The CDR3 bases are TGCAGCGGCTACCATTCCTATGGCTACACCTTC. Encoded protein: CSGYHSYGYTF.

At least ten counts were recorded for this clonotype. The chain couples TRBV20-1 to TRBJ1-5; no firm D call. Germline CDR1 is DFQATT and CDR2 is SNEGSKA (reference sequence). The CDR3 extends over 15 amino acids. V was trimmed by 0 bases and J by 0 bases, leaving 9 bases between them. The CDR3 sequence is CSARDAATSNQPQHF. The CDR3 DNA reads TGCAGTGCTAGAGACGCGGCCACTAGCAATCAGCCCCAGCATTTT.

This clonotype was counted a few times. The chain is built from TRBV10-3 and TRBJ2-1, with D uncertain. Trimming pared 0 bases from V and 4 bases from J, leaving 7 bases between. CDR1 and CDR2 from the germline V gene are ENHRY and SYGVKD. The CDR3 has 14 amino acids. This chain's CDR3 is CAISESTKYNEQFF. In DNA, the CDR3 is TGTGCCATCAGTGAGTCGACAAAGTACAATGAGCAGTTCTTC.

Turning to this clonotype: Mismatch with germline at one junction end may stem from a read error. This rearrangement joins TRBV9 to TRBJ1-3; 7 bases line up with TRBD1. This CDR3 comprises 15 residues. Germline loops: CDR1 SGDLS, CDR2 YYNGEE. The CDR3 reads CASSGFDRARNTMYF. CDR3 in DNA: TGTGCCAGCAGCGGATTCGACAGGGCCCGAAACACCATGTATTTT.

The CDR3 loop is CASSEEQVNTGELFF. In nucleotides, the CDR3 is TGTGCCAGCAGTGAGGAGCAGGTGAACACCGGGGAGCTGTTTTTT. V is TRBV2 and J is TRBJ2-2; D is undetermined. V dropped 3 bases and J dropped 1 base, with 9 bases sitting between them. The CDR3 has 15 residues. Per the germline V gene, CDR1 is SNHLY and CDR2 is FYNNEI.

The rearrangement joins TRBV7-2 to TRBJ2-7; D call uncertain. The germline V gene has CDR1 SGHTA and CDR2 FQGNSA. V dropped 4 bases and J dropped 1 base, with 14 bases sitting between them. The CDR3 covers 15 residues. The CDR3 here is CASSSSSAESYEQYF. CDR3 nucleotide sequence: TGTGCCAGCAGCTCGTCCTCCGCAGAATCCTACGAGCAGTACTTC.

This clonotype was seen a handful of times. The V call is TRBV12-5, the J call TRBJ2-5; 7 positions agree with TRBD1. Germline values: CDR1 LGHNT, CDR2 FRNRAP. Germline trimming cut 5 bases from V and 2 bases from J; bases unmatched to any gene: 14. The CDR3 runs 17 residues. As DNA, the CDR3 is TGTGCTAGTGGTACTCAAGGCCTGGGACAGCTACAAGAGACCCAGTACTTC. It translates to CASGTQGLGQLQETQYF.

This clonotype was seen a handful of times. This chain links TRBV29-1 with TRBJ2-3; a possible D gene is TRBD1 (5 bases). CDR1 is SQVTM, CDR2 ANQGSEA, per germline. The CDR3 sequence is 14 residues long. Trimming took 6 bases from V and 8 from J, leaving 21 bases between them. The CDR3 protein is CSVGLTVLVGTQYF. In DNA form, the CDR3 reads TGCAGCGTCGGTTTGACAGTCCTGGTCGGTACGCAGTATTTT.

The genes are TRBV29-1 and TRBJ1-2; D not resolved. Looked up from germline, CDR1 is SQVTM and CDR2 is ANQGSEA. This CDR3 is built from 12 residues. The V and J ends lost 7 bases and 4 bases respectively, with 13 bases between them. The CDR3 coding sequence is TGCAGCGGAGCCCTATCGGCCTATGGCTACACCTTC. As protein: CSGALSAYGYTF.

V gene TRBV5-1 combines with J gene TRBJ1-1, with D possibly matching TRBD1 (6 bases). The V and J ends lost 4 bases and 4 bases respectively, with 23 bases between them. Looked up from germline, CDR1 is SGHRS and CDR2 is YFSETQ. CDR3 length: 17 amino acids. CDR3 residues: CASSTSETGGGRTEAFF. CDR3 in DNA: TGCGCCAGCAGCACGTCCGAGACAGGCGGTGGGCGCACTGAAGCTTTCTTT. Variable domain in full (rest from reference TRBV5-1 and TRBJ1-1): KAGVTQTPRYLIKTRGQQVTLSCSPISGHRSVSWYQQTPGQGLQFLFEYFSETQRNKGNFPGRFSGRQFSNSRSEMNVSTLELGDSALYLCASSTSETGGGRTEAFFGQGTRLTVV.

A remark on this clonotype: This may come from a read error, since a much larger clone is one base off. This chain uses TRBV18 with TRBJ2-2; 9 positions agree with TRBD1. Germline V gene lookup returns CDR1 KGHSH and CDR2 LQKENI. This CDR3 has 18 residues. The DNA for the CDR3 is TGTGCCAGCTCACCCAAGACTCTGACAGGGGGAAACACCGGGGGGCTGTTTTTT. Its protein product is CASSPKTLTGGNTGGLFF.

This chain uses TRBV6-1 with TRBJ1-5; D may be TRBD1 (5 bases). V gave up 1 base and J gave up 4 bases, with 8 bases separating them. The CDR3 runs 14 residues. Germline CDR1 is MNHNS and CDR2 is SASEGT. The CDR3 sequence is CASSEGGENQPQHF. CDR3 sequence (DNA): TGTGCCAGCAGTGAAGGAGGGGAGAATCAGCCCCAGCATTTT.